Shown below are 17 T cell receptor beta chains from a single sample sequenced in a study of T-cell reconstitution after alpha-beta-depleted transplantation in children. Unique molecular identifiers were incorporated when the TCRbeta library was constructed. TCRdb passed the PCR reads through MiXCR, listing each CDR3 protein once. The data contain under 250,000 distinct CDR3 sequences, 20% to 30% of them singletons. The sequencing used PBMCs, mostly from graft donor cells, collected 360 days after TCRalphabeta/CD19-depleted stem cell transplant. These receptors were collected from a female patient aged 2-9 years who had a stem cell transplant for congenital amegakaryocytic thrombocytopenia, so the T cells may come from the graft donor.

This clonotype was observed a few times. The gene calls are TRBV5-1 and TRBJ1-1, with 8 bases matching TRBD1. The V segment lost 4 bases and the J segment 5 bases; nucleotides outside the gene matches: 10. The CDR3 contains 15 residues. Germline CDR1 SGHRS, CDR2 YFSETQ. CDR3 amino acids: CASSNKQGEVTEAFF. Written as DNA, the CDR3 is TGCGCCAGCAGCAACAAACAGGGGGAAGTTACTGAAGCTTTCTTT.

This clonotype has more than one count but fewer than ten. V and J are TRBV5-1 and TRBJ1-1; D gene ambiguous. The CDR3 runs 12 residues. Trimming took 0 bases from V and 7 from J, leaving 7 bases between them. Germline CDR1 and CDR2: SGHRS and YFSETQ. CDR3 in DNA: TGCGCCAGCAGCTTGGATTGGAATGAAGCTTTCTTT. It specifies CASSLDWNEAFF.

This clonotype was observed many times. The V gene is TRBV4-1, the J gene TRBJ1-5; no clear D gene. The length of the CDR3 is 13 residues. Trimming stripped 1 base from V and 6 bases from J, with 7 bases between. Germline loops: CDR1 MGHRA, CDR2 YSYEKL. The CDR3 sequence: CASSQVERQPQHF. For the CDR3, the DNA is TGCGCCAGCAGCCAAGTAGAGCGTCAGCCCCAGCATTTT.

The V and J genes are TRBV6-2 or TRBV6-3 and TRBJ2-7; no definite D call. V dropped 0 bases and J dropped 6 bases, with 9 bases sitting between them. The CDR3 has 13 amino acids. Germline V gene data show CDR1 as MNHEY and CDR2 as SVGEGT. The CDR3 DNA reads TGTGCCAGCAGTTACTCGAATTTAATCGAGCAGTACTTC. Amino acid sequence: CASSYSNLIEQYF.

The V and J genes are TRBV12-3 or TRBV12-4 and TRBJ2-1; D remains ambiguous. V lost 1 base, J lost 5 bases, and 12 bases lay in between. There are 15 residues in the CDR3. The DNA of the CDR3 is TGTGCCAGCAGTTTAGTCTTTGGCAGGCACAATGAGCAGTTCTTC. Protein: CASSLVFGRHNEQFF.

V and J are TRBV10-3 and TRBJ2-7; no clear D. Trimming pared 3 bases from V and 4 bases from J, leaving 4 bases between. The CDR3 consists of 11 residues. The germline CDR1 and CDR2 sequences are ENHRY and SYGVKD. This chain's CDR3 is CAISDAYEQYF. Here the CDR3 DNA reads TGTGCCATCAGTGACGCATACGAGCAGTACTTC.

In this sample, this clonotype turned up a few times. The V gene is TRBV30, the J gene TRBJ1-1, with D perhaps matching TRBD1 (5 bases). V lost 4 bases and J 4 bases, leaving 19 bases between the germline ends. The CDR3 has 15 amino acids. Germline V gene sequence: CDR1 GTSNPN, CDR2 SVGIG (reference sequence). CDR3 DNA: TGTGCCTGGACCGGACATCCCGGGGGGAGCACTGAAGCTTTCTTT. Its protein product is CAWTGHPGGSTEAFF.

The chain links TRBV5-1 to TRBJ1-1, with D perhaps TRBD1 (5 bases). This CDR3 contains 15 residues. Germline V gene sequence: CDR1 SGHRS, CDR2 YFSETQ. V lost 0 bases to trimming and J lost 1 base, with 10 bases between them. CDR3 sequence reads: CASSLAGPGNTEAFF. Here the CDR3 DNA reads TGCGCCAGCAGCTTGGCGGGGCCTGGGAACACTGAAGCTTTCTTT.

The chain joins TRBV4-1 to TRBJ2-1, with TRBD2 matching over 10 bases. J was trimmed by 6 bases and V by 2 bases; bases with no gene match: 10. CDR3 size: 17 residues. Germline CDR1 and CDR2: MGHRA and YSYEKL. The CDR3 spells CASSQKRGLARANEQFF. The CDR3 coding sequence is TGCGCCAGCAGCCAAAAGAGGGGACTAGCGAGGGCCAATGAGCAGTTCTTC.

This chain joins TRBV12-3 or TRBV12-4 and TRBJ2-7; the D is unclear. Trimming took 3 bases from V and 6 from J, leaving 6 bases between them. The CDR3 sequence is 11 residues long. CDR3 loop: CASSFGLEQYF. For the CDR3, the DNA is TGTGCCAGCAGTTTCGGGCTCGAGCAGTACTTC.

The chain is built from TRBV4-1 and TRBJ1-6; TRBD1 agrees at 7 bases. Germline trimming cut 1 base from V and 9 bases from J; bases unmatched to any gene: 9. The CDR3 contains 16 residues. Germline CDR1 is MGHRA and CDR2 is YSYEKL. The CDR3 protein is CASSQVGQQLGSPLHF. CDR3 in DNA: TGCGCCAGCAGCCAAGTGGGACAGCAACTAGGTTCACCCCTCCACTTT.

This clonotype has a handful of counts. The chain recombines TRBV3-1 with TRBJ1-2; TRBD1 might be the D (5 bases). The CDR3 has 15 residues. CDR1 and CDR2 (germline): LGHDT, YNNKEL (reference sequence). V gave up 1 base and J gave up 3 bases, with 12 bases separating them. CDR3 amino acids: CASSQVPGFDYGYTF. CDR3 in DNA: TGTGCCAGCAGCCAAGTACCAGGGTTTGACTATGGCTACACCTTC.

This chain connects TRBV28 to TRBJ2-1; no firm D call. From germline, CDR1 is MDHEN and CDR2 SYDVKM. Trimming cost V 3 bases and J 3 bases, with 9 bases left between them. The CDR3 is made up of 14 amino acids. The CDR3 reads CASSFRRRYNEQFF. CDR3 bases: TGTGCCAGCAGTTTTAGGCGGCGCTACAATGAGCAGTTCTTC.

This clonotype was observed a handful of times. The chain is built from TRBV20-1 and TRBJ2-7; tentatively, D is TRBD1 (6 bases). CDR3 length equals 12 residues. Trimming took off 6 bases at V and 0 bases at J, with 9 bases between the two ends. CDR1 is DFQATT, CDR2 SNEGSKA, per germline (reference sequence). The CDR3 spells CSALGGSYEQYF. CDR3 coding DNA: TGCAGTGCCCTAGGGGGCTCCTACGAGCAGTACTTC.

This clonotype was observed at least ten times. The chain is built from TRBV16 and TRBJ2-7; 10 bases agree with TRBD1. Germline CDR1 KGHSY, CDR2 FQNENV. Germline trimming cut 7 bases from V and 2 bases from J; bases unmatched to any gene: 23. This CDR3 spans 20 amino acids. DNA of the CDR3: TGTGCCAGCAACGGGGGACAGGGGAATCCCCATGGCGGCAGACCCTACGAGCAGTACTTC. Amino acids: CASNGGQGNPHGGRPYEQYF.

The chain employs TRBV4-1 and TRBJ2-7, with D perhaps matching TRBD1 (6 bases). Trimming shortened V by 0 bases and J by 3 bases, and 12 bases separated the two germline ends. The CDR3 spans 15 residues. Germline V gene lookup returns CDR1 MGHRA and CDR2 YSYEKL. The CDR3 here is CASSQESTGFYEQYF. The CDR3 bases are TGCGCCAGCAGCCAAGAGAGCACAGGGTTCTACGAGCAGTACTTC.

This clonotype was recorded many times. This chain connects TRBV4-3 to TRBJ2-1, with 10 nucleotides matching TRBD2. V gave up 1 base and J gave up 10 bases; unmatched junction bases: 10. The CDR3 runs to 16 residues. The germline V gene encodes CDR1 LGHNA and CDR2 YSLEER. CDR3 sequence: CASSQVGLAGVVEQFF. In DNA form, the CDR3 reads TGCGCCAGCAGCCAAGTAGGGCTAGCGGGAGTTGTGGAGCAGTTCTTC.